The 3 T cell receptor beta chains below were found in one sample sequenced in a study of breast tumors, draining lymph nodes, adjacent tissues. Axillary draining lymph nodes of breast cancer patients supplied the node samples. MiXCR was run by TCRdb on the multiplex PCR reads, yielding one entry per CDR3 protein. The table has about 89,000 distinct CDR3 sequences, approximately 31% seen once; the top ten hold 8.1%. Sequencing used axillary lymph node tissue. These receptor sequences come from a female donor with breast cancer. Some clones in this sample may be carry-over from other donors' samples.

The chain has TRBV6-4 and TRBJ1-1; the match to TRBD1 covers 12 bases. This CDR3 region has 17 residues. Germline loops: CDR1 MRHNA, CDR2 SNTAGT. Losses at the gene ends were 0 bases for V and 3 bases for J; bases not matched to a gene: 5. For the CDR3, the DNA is TGTGCCAGCAGTGACTCGGGGACAGGGGGCATGGACACTGAAGCTTTCTTT. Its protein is CASSDSGTGGMDTEAFF.

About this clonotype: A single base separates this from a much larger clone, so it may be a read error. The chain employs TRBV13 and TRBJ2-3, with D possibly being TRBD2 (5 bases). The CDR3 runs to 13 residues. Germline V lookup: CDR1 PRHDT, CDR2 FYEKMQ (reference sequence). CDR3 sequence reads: CVSSLAPPATQYF. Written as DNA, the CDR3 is TGTGTCAGCAGCTTAGCGCCTCCAGCTACGCAGTATTTT.

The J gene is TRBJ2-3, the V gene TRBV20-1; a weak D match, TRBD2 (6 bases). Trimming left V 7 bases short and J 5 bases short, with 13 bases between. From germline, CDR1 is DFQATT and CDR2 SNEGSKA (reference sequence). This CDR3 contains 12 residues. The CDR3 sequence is CSGTINQDTQYF. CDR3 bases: TGCAGTGGGACTATCAACCAAGATACGCAGTATTTT.